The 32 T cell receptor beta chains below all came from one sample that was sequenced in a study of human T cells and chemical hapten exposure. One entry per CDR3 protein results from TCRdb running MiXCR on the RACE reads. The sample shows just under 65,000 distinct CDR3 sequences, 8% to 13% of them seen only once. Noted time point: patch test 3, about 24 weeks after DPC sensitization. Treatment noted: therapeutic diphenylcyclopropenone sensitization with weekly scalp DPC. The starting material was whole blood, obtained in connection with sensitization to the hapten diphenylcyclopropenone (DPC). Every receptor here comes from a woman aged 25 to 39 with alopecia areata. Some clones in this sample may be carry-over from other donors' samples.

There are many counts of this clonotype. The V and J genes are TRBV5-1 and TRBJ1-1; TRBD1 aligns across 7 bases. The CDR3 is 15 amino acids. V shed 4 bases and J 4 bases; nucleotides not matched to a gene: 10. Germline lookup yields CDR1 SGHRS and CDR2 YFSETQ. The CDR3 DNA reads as TGCGCCAGCAGCACAGGGGTAGATCGGGGCACTGAAGCTTTCTTT. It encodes CASSTGVDRGTEAFF.

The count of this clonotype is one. The CDR3 DNA reads TGTGCCAGCAGTCAGGGGATCAGGAACATTCAGTACTTC. Its translation: CASSQGIRNIQYF. This rearrangement joins TRBV28 to TRBJ2-4, with a tentative D call TRBD1 (6 bases). The length of the CDR3 is 13 residues. With 5 bases removed from V and 7 bases from J, the gap between germline ends came to 12 bases. Germline values: CDR1 MDHEN, CDR2 SYDVKM.

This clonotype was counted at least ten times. The CDR3 here is CASSSGRLNEQYF. The CDR3 nucleotides read TGTGCCAGCAGTTCTGGACGCCTTAACGAGCAGTACTTC. The gene calls are TRBV4-2 and TRBJ2-7; D gene unclear. V shed 6 bases and J shed 5 bases, with 14 bases lying between them. In germline, CDR1 is LGHNA, CDR2 YNFKEQ. The CDR3 contains 13 residues.

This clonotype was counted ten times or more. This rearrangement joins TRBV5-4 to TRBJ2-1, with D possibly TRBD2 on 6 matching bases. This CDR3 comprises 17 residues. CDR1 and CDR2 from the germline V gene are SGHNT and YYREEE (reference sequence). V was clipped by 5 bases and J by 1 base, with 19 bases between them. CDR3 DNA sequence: TGTGCCAGCAGTCCACCCATAGGGAGGCTTTCCTACAATGAGCAGTTCTTC. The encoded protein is CASSPPIGRLSYNEQFF. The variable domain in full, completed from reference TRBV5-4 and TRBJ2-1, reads ETGVTQSPTHLIKTRGQQVTLRCSSQSGHNTVSWYQQALGQGPQFIFQYYREEENGRGNFPPRFSGLQFPNYSSELNVNALELDDSALYLCASSPPIGRLSYNEQFFGPGTRLTVL.

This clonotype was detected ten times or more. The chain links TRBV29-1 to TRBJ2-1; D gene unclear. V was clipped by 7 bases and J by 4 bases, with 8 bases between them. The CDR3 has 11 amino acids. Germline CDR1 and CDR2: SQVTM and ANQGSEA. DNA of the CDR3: TGCAGCGGCTATGTTTACAATGAGCAGTTCTTC. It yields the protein CSGYVYNEQFF.

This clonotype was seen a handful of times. CDR3 coding DNA: TGCAGCGTTGAAAACCAGGGGTTGGTGGGCTACACCTTC. Its protein product is CSVENQGLVGYTF. The chain carries TRBV29-1 and TRBJ1-2; maybe TRBD1 (6 bases). Trimming pared 2 bases from V and 8 bases from J, leaving 15 bases between. CDR1 SQVTM and CDR2 ANQGSEA come from the germline V gene. The CDR3 contains 13 residues.

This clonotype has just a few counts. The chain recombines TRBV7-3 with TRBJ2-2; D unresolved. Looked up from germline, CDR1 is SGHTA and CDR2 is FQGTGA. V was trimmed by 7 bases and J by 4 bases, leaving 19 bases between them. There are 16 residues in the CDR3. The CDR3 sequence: CASTLKPTVGTGELFF. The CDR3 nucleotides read TGTGCCAGCACCCTAAAGCCCACGGTGGGCACCGGGGAGCTGTTTTTT.

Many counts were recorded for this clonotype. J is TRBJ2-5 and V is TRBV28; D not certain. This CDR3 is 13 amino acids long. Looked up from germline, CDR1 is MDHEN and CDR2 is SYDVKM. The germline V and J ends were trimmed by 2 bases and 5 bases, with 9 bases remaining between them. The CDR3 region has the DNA TGTGCCAGCAGTTTAGCGCCGAGGGAGACCCAGTACTTC. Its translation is CASSLAPRETQYF.

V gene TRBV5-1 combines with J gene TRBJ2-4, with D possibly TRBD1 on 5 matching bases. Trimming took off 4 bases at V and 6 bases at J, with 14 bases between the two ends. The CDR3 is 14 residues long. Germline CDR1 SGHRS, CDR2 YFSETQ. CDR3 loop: CASSRTNQGNIQYF. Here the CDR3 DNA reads TGCGCCAGCAGCCGTACAAATCAGGGAAACATTCAGTACTTC.

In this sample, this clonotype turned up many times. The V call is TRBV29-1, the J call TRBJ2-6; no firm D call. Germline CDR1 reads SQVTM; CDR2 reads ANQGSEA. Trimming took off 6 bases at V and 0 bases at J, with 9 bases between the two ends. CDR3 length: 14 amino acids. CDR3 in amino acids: CSVIYASGANVLTF. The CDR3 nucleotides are TGCAGCGTGATATATGCCTCTGGGGCCAACGTCCTGACTTTC.

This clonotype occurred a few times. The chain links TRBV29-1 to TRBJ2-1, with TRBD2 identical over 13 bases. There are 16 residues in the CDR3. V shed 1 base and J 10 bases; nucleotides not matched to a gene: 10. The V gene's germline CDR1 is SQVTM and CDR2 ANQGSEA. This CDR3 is CSVEGGTSGALGEQFF. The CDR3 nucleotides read TGCAGCGTTGAAGGCGGGACTAGCGGGGCGTTGGGGGAGCAGTTCTTC.

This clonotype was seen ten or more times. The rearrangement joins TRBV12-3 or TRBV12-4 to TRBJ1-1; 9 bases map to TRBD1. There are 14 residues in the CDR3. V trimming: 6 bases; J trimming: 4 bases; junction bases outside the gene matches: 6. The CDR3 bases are TGTGCCAGCAGATTTGACAGGGGGGGCACTGAAGCTTTCTTT. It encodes CASRFDRGGTEAFF.

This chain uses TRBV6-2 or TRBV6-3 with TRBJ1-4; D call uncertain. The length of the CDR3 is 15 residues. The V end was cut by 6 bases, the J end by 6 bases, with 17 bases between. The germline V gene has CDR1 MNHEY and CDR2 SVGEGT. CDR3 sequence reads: CASSHGGGFYEKLFF. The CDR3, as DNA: TGTGCCAGCAGCCATGGTGGAGGTTTTTATGAAAAACTGTTTTTT.

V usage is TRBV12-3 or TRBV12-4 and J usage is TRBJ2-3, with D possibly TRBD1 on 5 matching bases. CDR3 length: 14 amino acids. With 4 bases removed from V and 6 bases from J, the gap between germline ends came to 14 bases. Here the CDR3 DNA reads TGTGCCAGCAGTTCAGGGCCAAGTGTGGATACGCAGTATTTT. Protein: CASSSGPSVDTQYF.

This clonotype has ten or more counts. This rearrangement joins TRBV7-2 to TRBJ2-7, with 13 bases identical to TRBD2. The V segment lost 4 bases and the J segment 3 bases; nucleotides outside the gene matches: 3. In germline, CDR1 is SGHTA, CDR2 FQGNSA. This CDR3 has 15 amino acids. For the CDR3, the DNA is TGTGCCAGCAGCTCGGGACTAGCGGGATACTACGAGCAGTACTTC. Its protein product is CASSSGLAGYYEQYF.

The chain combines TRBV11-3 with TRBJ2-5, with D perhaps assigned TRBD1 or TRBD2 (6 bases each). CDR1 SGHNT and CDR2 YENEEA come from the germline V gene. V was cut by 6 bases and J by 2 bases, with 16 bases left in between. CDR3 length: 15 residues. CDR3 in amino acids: CASSRITGAQETQYF. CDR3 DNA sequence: TGTGCCAGCAGTAGAATTACGGGGGCGCAAGAGACCCAGTACTTC.

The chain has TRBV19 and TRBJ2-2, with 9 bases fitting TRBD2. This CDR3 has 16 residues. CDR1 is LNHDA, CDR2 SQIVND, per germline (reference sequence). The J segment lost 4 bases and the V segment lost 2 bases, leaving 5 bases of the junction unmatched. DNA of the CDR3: TGTGCCAGTAGTATACTAGCGGGGATAAGCACCGGGGAGCTGTTTTTT. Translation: CASSILAGISTGELFF.

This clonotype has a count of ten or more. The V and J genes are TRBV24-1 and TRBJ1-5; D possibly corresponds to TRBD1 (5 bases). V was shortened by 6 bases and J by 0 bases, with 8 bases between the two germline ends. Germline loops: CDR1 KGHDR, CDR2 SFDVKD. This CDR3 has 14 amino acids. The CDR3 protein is CATSRTPSNQPQHF. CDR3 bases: TGTGCCACCAGTAGGACACCTAGCAATCAGCCCCAGCATTTT.

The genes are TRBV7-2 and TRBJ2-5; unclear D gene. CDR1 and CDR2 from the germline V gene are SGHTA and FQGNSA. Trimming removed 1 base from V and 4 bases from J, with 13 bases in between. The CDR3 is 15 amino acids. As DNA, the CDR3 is TGTGCCAGCAGCTTAGATAGCAACCCTATAGAGACCCAGTACTTC. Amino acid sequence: CASSLDSNPIETQYF.

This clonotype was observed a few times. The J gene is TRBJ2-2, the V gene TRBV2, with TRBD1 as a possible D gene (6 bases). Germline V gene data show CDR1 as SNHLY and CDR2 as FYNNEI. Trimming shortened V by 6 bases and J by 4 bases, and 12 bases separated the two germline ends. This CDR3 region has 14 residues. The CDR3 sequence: CASRERTATGELFF. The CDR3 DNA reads TGTGCCAGCAGGGAAAGGACAGCCACCGGGGAGCTGTTTTTT. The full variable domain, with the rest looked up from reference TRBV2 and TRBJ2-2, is EPEVTQTPSHQVTQMGQEVILRCVPISNHLYFYWYRQILGQKVEFLVSFYNNEISEKSEIFDDQFSVERPDGSNFTLKIRSTKLEDSAMYFCASRERTATGELFFGEGSRLTVL.

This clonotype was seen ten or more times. This chain's CDR3 is CASSQDLLAGGTGELFF. The CDR3 nucleotides read TGCGCCAGCAGCCAAGATCTTCTAGCGGGAGGCACCGGGGAGCTGTTTTTT. The chain recombines TRBV4-3 with TRBJ2-2, with 11 bases matching TRBD2. The germline V gene encodes CDR1 LGHNA and CDR2 YSLEER. This CDR3 has 17 residues. V dropped 0 bases and J dropped 4; count of bases not matched to a gene: 4.

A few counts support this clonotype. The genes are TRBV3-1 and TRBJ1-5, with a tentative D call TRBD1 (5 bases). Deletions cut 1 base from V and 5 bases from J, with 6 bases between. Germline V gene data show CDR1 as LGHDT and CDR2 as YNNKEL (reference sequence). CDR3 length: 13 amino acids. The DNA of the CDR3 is TGTGCCAGCAGCCAAGTGGGGGATCAGCCCCAGCATTTT. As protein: CASSQVGDQPQHF. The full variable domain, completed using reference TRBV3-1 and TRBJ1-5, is DTAVSQTPKYLVTQMGNDKSIKCEQNLGHDTMYWYKQDSKKFLKIMFSYNNKELIINETVPNRFSPKSPDKAHLNLHINSLELGDSAVYFCASSQVGDQPQHFGDGTRLSIL.

This chain's CDR3 is CASSLGTAGYTF. CDR3 in DNA: TGTGCCAGCAGCTTAGGGACGGCTGGCTACACCTTC. This chain links TRBV7-9 with TRBJ1-2; D uncertain. CDR3 length: 12 residues. Trimming removed 1 base from V and 7 bases from J, with 7 bases in between. Germline CDR1 reads SEHNR; CDR2 reads FQNEAQ (reference sequence).

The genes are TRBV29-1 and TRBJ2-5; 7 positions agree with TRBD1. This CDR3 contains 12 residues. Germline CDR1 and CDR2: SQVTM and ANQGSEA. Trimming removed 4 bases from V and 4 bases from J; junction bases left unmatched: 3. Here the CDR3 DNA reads TGCAGCGTTGGTGCAGGGGGAGAGACCCAGTACTTC. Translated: CSVGAGGETQYF. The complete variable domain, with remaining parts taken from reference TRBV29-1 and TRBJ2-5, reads SAVISQKPSRDICQRGTSLTIQCQVDSQVTMMFWYRQQPGQSLTLIATANQGSEATYESGFVIDKFPISRPNLTFSTLTVSNMSPEDSSIYLCSVGAGGETQYFGPGTRLLVL.

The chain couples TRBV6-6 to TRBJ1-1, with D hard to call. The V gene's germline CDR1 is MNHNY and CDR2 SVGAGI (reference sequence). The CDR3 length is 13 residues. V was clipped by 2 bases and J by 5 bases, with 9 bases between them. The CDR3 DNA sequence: TGTGCCAGCAGTTACGGAGAGAGGACTGAAGCTTTCTTT. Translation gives CASSYGERTEAFF.

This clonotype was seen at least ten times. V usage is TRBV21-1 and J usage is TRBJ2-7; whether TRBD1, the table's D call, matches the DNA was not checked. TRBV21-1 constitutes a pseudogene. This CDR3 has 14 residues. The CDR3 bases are TGTGCCAGCAGCGGTCCCGGGACAGACTACGAGCAGTACTTC. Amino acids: CASSGPGTDYEQYF.

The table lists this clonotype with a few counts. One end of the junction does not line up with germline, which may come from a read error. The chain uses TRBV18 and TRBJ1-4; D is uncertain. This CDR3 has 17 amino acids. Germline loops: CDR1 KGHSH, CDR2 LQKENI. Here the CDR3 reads CASSPLVGWGTKEKLFF. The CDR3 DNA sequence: TGTGCCAGCTCACCACTTGTGGGTTGGGGAACTAAGGAAAAACTGTTTTTT.

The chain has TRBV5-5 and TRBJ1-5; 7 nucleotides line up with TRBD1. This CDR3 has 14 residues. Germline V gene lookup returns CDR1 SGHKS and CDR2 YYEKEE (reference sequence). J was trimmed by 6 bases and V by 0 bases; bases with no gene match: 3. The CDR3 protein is CASSLGDRFQPQHF. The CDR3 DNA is TGTGCCAGCAGCTTGGGGGACAGATTTCAGCCCCAGCATTTT. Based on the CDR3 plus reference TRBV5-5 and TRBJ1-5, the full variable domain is DAGVTQSPTHLIKTRGQQVTLRCSPISGHKSVSWYQQVLGQGPQFIFQYYEKEERGRGNFPDRFSARQFPNYSSELNVNALLLGDSALYLCASSLGDRFQPQHFGDGTRLSIL.

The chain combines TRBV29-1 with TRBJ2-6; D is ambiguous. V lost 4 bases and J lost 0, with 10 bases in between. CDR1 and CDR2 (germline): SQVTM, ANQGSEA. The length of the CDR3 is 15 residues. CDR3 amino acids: CSVGRGSSGANVLTF. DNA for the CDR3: TGCAGCGTTGGCCGAGGCTCCTCTGGGGCCAACGTCCTGACTTTC.

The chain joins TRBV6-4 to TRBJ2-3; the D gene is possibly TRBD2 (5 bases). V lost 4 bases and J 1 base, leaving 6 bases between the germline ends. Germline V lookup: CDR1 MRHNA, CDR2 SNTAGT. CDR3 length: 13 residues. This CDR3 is CASSAGGTDTQYF. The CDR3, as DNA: TGTGCCAGCAGTGCCGGGGGCACAGATACGCAGTATTTT.

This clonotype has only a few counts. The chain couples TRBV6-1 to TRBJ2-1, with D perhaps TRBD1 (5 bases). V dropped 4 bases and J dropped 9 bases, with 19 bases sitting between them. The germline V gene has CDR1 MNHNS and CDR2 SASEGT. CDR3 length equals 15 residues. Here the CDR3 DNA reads TGTGCCAGCAGTGTCGCAGGGTACCCTTTCGGTGAGCAGTTCTTC. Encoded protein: CASSVAGYPFGEQFF.

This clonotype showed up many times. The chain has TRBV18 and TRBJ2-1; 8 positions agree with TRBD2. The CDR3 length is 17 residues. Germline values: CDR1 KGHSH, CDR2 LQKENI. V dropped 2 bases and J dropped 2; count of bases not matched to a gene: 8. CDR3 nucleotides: TGTGCCAGCTCACCAAATCGCGGGGGGTATGCCTACAATGAGCAGTTCTTC. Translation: CASSPNRGGYAYNEQFF.